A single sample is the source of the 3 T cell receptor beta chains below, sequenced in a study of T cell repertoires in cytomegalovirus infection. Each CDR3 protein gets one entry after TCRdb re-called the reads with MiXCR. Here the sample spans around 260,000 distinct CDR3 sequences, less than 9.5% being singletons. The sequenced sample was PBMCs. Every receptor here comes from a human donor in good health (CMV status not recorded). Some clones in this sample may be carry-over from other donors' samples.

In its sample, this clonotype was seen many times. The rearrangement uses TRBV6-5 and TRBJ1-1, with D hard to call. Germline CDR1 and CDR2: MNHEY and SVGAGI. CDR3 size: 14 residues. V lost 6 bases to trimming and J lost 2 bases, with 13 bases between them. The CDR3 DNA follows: TGTGCCAGCAGGCCCTATGGAGCCAACACTGAAGCTTTCTTT. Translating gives CASRPYGANTEAFF.

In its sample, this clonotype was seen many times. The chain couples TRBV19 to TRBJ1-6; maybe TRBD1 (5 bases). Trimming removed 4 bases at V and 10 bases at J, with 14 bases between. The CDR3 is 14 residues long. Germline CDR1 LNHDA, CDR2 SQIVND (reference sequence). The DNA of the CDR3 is TGTGCCAGTAGTAAAGGGGACCAGGGCTCACCCCTCCACTTT. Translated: CASSKGDQGSPLHF.

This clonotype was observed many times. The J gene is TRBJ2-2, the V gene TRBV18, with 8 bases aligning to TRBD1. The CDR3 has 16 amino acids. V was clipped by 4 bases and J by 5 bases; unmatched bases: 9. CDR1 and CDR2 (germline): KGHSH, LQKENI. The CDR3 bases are TGTGCCAGCTCACGATCGGACAGGGCGCTAACCGGGGAGCTGTTTTTT. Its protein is CASSRSDRALTGELFF. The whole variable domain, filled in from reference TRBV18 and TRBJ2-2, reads NAGVMQNPRHLVRRRGQEARLRCSPMKGHSHVYWYRQLPEEGLKFMVYLQKENIIDESGMPKERFSAEFPKEGPSILRIQQVVRGDSAAYFCASSRSDRALTGELFFGEGSRLTVL.